This TCR beta chain was recorded in a study of T cell responses to AZD1222 COVID-19 vaccine. Study-level findings and limits: It was only after the peak T cell response that any repertoires were sampled. AZD1222 recipients seropositive at baseline numbered only 5 or 6. Donors were mostly white British, more females; clonal diversity possibly underestimated.

This clone has just a few counts. What it recognizes is unknown. The trim removed 2 bases at V and 2 bases at J, leaving 3 bases unmatched. The CDR3 is 16 residues long. Germline CDR1 SGHRS, CDR2 YFSETQ. Assay: immunoSEQ multiplex PCR; the TCRdb copy retains only in-frame clones and omits some. The data contain about 35,000 clones, around 88% of them seen just once; the ten biggest clones take up approximately 6.6%. The rearrangement joins TRBV5-1 to TRBJ2-5, with 13 bases fitting TRBD2. Sequencing used peripheral blood, obtained on day 0 of AZD1222 vaccination. The clonotype originates from an adult in good health. The CDR3 sequence is CASSFGTSGVQETQYF. The CDR3 nucleotides read TGCGCCAGCAGCTTCGGGACTAGCGGGGTGCAAGAGACCCAGTACTTC. The full variable domain, completed using reference TRBV5-1 and TRBJ2-5, is KAGVTQTPRYLIKTRGQQVTLSCSPISGHRSVSWYQQTPGQGLQFLFEYFSETQRNKGNFPGRFSGRQFSNSRSEMNVSTLELGDSALYLCASSFGTSGVQETQYFGPGTRLLVL.